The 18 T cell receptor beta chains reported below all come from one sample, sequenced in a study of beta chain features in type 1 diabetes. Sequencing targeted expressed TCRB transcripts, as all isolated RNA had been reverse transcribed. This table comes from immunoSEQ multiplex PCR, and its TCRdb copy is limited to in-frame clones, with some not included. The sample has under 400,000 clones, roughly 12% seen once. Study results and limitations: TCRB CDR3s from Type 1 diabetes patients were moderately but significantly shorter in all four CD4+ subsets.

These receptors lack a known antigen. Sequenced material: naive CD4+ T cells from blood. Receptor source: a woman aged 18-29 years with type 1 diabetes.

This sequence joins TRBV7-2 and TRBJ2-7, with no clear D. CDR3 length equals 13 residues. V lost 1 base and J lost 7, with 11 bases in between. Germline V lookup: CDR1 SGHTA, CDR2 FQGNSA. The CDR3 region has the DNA TGTGCCAGCAGCTTAGGAGTCCTCCGGGAGCAGTACTTC. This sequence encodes CASSLGVLREQYF.

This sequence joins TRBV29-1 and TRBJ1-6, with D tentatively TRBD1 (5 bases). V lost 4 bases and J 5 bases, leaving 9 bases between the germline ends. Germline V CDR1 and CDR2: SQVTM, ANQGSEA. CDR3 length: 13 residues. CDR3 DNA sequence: TGCAGCGTTGCGCGGGGCGATAATTCACCCCTCCACTTT. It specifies CSVARGDNSPLHF. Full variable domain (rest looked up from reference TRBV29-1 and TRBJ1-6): SAVISQKPSRDICQRGTSLTIQCQVDSQVTMMFWYRQQPGQSLTLIATANQGSEATYESGFVIDKFPISRPNLTFSTLTVSNMSPEDSSIYLCSVARGDNSPLHFGNGTRLTVT.

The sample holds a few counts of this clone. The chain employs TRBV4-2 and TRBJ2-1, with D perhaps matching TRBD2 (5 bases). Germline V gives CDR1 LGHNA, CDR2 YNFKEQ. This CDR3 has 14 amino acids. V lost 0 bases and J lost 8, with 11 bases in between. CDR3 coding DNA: TGTGCCAGCAGCCAAGAGGGCGGGTACTATGAGCAGTTCTTC. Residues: CASSQEGGYYEQFF.

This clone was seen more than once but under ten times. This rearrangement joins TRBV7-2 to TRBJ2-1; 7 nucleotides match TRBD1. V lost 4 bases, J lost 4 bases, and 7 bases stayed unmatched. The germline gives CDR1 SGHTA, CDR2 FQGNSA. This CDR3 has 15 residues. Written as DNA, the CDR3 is TGTGCCAGCAGCTATGACAGGGTTGGGTACAATGAGCAGTTCTTC. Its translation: CASSYDRVGYNEQFF.

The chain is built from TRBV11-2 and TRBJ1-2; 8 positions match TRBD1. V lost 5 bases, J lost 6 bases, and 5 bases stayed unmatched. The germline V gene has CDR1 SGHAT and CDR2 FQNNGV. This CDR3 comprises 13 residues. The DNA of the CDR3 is TGTGCCAGCAGCCCAGGACAGGGACATGGCTACACCTTC. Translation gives CASSPGQGHGYTF. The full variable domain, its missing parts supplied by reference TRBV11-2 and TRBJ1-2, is EAGVAQSPRYKIIEKRQSVAFWCNPISGHATLYWYQQILGQGPKLLIQFQNNGVVDDSQLPKDRFSAERLKGVDSTLKIQPAKLEDSAVYLCASSPGQGHGYTFGSGTRLTVV.

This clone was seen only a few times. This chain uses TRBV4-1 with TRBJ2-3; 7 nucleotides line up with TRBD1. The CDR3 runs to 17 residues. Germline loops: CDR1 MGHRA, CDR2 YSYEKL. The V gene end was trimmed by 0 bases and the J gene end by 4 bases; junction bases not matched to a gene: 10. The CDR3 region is CASSQDIARGLSDTQYF. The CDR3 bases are TGCGCCAGCAGCCAAGATATCGCCAGGGGGTTGTCAGATACGCAGTATTTT.

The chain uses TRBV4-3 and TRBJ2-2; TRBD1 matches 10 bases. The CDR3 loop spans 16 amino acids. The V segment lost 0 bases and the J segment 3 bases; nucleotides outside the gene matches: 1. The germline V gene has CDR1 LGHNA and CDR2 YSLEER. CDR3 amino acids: CASSQEDRGHTGELFF. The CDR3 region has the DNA TGCGCCAGCAGCCAAGAAGACAGGGGGCACACCGGGGAGCTGTTTTTT.

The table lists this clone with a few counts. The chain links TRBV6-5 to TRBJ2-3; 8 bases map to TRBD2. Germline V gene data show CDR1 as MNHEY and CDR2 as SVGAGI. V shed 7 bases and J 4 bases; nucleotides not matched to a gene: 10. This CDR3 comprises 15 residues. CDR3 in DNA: TGTGCCAGCACCATCCGGGGGGGCTTAGCAGATACGCAGTATTTT. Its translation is CASTIRGGLADTQYF.

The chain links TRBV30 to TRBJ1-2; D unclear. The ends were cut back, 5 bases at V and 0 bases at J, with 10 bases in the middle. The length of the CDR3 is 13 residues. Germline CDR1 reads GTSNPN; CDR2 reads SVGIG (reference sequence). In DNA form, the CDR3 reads TGTGCCTGGGGGCGGGAAGCTAACTATGGCTACACCTTC. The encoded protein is CAWGREANYGYTF.

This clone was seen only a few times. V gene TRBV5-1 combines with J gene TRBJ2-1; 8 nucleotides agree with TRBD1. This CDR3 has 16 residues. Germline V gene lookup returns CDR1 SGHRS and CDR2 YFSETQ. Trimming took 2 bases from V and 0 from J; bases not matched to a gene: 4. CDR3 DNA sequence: TGCGCCAGCAGCTTCAGGGGGCAAAGCTCCTACAATGAGCAGTTCTTC. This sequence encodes CASSFRGQSSYNEQFF.

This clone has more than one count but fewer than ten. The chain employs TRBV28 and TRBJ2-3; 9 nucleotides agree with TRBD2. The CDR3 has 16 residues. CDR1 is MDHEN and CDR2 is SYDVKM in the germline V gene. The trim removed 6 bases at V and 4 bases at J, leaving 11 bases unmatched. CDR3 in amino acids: CASSLLAGGAADTQYF. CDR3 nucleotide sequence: TGTGCCAGCAGCCTACTAGCGGGTGGGGCAGCAGATACGCAGTATTTT.

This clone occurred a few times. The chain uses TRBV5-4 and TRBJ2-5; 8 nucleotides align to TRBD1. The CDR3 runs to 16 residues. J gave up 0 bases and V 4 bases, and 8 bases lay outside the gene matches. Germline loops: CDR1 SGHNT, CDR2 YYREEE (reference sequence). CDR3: CASSLKTGDHQETQYF. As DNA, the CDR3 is TGTGCCAGCAGCCTTAAGACAGGGGACCACCAAGAGACCCAGTACTTC. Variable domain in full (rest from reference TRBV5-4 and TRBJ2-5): ETGVTQSPTHLIKTRGQQVTLRCSSQSGHNTVSWYQQALGQGPQFIFQYYREEENGRGNFPPRFSGLQFPNYSSELNVNALELDDSALYLCASSLKTGDHQETQYFGPGTRLLVL.

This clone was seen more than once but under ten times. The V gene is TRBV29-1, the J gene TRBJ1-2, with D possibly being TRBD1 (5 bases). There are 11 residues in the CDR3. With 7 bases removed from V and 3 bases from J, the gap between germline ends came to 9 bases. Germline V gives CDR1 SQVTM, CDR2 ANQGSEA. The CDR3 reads CSGGEDYGYTF. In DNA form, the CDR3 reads TGCAGCGGAGGGGAGGACTATGGCTACACCTTC.

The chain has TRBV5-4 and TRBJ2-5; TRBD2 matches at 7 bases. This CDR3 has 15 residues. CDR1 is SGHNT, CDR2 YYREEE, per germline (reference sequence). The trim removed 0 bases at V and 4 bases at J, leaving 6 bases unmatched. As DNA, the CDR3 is TGTGCCAGCAGCTTGGGGGGGGGACGGGGAGAGACCCAGTACTTC. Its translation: CASSLGGGRGETQYF.

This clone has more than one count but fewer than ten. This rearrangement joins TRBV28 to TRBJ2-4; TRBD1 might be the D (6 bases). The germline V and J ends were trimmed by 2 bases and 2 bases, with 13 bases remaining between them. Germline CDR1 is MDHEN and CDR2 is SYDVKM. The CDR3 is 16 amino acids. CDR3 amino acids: CASSLLQGGSKNIQYF. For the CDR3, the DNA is TGTGCCAGCAGTTTACTACAGGGTGGGTCCAAAAACATTCAGTACTTC.

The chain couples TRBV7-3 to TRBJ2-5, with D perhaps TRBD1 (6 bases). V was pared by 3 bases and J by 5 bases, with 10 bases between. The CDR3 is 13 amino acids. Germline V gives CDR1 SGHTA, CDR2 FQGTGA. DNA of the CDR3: TGTGCCAGCAGCTTCGTCCAGGGGGAGACCCAGTACTTC. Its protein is CASSFVQGETQYF.

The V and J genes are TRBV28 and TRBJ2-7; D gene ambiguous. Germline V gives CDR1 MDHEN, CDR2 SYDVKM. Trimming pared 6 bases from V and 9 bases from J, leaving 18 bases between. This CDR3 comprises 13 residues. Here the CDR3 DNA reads TGTGCCAGCAGCCTCCCCGTCTTGCCCGGGCAGTACTTC. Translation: CASSLPVLPGQYF.

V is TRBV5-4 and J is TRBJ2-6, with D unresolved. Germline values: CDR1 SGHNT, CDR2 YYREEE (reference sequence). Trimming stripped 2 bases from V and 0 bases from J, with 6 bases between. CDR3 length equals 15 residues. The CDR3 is CASSLQFSGANVLTF. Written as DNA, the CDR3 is TGTGCCAGCAGCTTACAGTTCTCTGGGGCCAACGTCCTGACTTTC.